The sequence of this TCR beta chain was determined in a study of graft-versus-host responses after intestinal transplantation. Study-wide context: Grafts that recipients had were multivisceral, liver-intestinal, or isolated intestinal transplants. Uniformly, recipients were administered anti-thymocyte globulin induction with subsequent tacrolimus and steroids for around three years.

This CDR3 has 15 residues. CDR1 and CDR2 (germline): LNHDA, SQIVND (reference sequence). The V end lost 3 bases, the J end lost 0 bases, and 9 bases lay between the germline ends. TCRdb's table, derived via immunoSEQ multiplex PCR, lists solely in-frame clones and lacks some. Among 75,000 to 100,000 clones, about nine tenths were seen once, and the ten largest hold about 0.18%. A remark on this clone: As yet, its antigen is unknown.

Study-wide results and limits: Analysis identified GvH clones in recipient marrow, with some appearing first in ileum or blood.

Sequencing used unstimulated CD4+ T cells sorted from spleen or lymph node cells, obtained before transplant. This receptor was obtained from a human donor who was the organ donor for an intestinal transplant. V usage is TRBV19 and J usage is TRBJ1-5; D not resolved. The CDR3 DNA reads TGTGCCAGTAGTATCGGAGGGAATAGCAATCAGCCCCAGCATTTT. It translates to CASSIGGNSNQPQHF.